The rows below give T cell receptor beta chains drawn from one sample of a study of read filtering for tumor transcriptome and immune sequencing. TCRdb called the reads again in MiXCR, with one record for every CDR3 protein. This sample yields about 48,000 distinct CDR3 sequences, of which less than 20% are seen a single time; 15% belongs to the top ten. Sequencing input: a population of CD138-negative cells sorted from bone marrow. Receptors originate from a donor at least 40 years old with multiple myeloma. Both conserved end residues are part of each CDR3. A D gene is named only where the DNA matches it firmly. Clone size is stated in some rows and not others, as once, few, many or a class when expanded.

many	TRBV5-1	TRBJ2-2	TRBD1	CASSLEGQGGTGELFF	TGCGCCAGCAGCTTGGAGGGACAGGGTGGAACCGGGGAGCTGTTTTTT
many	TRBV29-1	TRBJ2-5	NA	CSVDQRRETQYF	TGCAGCGTTGATCAGCGGCGCGAGACCCAGTACTTC
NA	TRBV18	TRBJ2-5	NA	CASSPIQETQYF	TGTGCCAGCTCACCTATCCAAGAGACCCAGTACTTC
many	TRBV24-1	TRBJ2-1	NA	CATSVGRGLGNEQFF	TGTGCCACCAGTGTTGGCAGGGGCCTTGGCAATGAGCAGTTCTTC
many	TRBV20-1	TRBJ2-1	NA	CSAARSVVKDEQFF	TGCAGTGCCGCCCGCAGCGTCGTTAAGGATGAGCAGTTCTTC
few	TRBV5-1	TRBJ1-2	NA	CASSFDEGYTF	TGCGCCAGCAGCTTCGATGAGGGCTACACCTTC
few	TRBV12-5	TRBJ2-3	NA	CASGLVRGTSGDTQYF	TGTGCTAGTGGTTTGGTACGGGGGACCAGCGGCGATACGCAGTATTTT
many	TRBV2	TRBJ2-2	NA	CASRSGKNTGELFF	TGTGCCAGCCGATCGGGCAAGAACACCGGGGAGCTGTTTTTT
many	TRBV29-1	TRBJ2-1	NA	CSVNEQFF	TGCAGCGTCAATGAGCAGTTCTTC
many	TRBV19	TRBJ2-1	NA	CASSGMNGLSYNEQFF	TGTGCCAGTAGTGGCATGAATGGTCTCTCCTACAATGAGCAGTTCTTC
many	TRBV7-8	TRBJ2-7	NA	CASSSGGTAYEQYF	TGTGCCAGCAGCTCGGGGGGGACAGCCTACGAGCAGTACTTC
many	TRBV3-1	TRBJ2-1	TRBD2	CASSQATSGVNNEQFF	TGTGCCAGCAGCCAAGCGACTAGCGGAGTTAACAATGAGCAGTTCTTC
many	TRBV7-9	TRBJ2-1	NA	CASTFDVAPDYNEQFF	TGTGCCAGCACGTTCGACGTAGCGCCTGACTACAATGAGCAGTTCTTC
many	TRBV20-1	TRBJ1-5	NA	CSAPMGVNQPQHF	TGCAGTGCTCCCATGGGCGTCAATCAGCCCCAGCATTTT
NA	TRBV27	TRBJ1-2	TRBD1	CASSPKGAHGYTF	TGTGCCAGCAGTCCGAAGGGGGCGCATGGCTACACCTTC
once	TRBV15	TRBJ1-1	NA	CATSREGLGEAFF	TGTGCCACCAGCAGAGAGGGGTTGGGTGAAGCTTTCTTT
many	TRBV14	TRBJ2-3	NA	CASSQAPGILRTDTQYF	TGTGCCAGCAGCCAAGCTCCAGGGATCCTTCGGACAGATACGCAGTATTTT
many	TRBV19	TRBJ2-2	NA	CASSITGNTGELFF	TGTGCCAGTAGTATTACGGGAAACACCGGGGAGCTGTTTTTT
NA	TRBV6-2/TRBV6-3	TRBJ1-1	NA	CASSLPPADAFF	TGTGCCAGCAGCTTGCCGCCCGCGGACGCTTTCTTT
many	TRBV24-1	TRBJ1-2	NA	CATSSGHTYGYTF	TGTGCCACCAGTAGCGGACACACCTATGGCTACACCTTC
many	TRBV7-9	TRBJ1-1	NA	CASSPHLLSGAFF	TGTGCCAGCAGCCCCCATCTTCTGTCCGGAGCTTTCTTT
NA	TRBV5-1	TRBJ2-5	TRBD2	CACSLTPGGRGETQYF	TGCGCCTGCAGCTTGACACCCGGGGGGAGGGGCGAGACCCAGTACTTC
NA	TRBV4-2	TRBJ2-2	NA	CASRRQAPGANTGELFF	TGTGCCAGCCGTCGACAGGCCCCAGGGGCGAACACCGGGGAGCTGTTTTTT
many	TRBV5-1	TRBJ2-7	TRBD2	CASSLGTGGYEQYF	TGTGCCAGCAGTTTGGGGACGGGGGGGTACGAGCAGTACTTC
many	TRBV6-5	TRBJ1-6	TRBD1	CASTTRGQASPLHF	TGTGCCAGCACCACCCGAGGACAGGCCTCACCCCTCCACTTT
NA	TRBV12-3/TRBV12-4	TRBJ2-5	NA	CASTPGTVQETQYF	TGTGCCAGCACCCCTGGGACTGTTCAAGAGACCCAGTACTTC
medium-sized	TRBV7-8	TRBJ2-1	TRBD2	CASSLALGLVADNNEQFF	TGTGCCAGCAGCTTAGCTTTAGGACTAGTCGCAGATAACAATGAGCAGTTCTTC
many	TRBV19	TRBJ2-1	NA	CASSIQVTSYNEQFF	TGTGCCAGTAGTATTCAGGTTACCTCCTACAATGAGCAGTTCTTC
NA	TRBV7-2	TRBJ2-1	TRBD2	CASSLRTGTSYYNERFF	TGTGCCAGCAGCTTAAGGACCGGGACTAGCTACTACAATGAGCGGTTCTTC
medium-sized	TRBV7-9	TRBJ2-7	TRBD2	CASRAPGGYEQYF	TGTGCCAGCAGGGCCCCGGGGGGCTACGAGCAGTACTTC
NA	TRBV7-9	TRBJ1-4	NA	CDSSLPDPLVTNEKLFF	TGTGACAGTAGCCTCCCAGACCCTCTCGTCACTAATGAAAAACTGTTTTTT
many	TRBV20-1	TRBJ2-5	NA	CSAILGTNQETQYF	TGCAGTGCAATTCTGGGGACCAACCAAGAGACCCAGTACTTC
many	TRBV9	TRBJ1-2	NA	CASSAGPVYGYTF	TGTGCCAGCAGCGCAGGCCCCGTCTATGGCTACACCTTC
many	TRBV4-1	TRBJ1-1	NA	CASSPRTDMNTEAFF	TGCGCCAGCAGCCCGAGGACAGACATGAACACTGAAGCTTTCTTT
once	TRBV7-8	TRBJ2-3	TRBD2	CARSPTRSGRVTDTQYF	TGTGCCCGCAGCCCGACACGGAGCGGGAGGGTCACAGATACGCAGTATTTT
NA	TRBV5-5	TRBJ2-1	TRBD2	CASSLTAGLAYNEQFF	TGTGCCAGCAGCTTGACCGCAGGACTAGCGTACAATGAGCAGTTCTTC
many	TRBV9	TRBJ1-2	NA	CASSGLVNYGYTF	TGTGCCAGCAGCGGATTGGTGAACTATGGCTACACCTTC
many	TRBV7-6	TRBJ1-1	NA	CASSLGTANTEAFF	TGTGCCAGCAGCTTAGGGACAGCGAACACTGAAGCTTTCTTT
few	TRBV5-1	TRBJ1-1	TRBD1	CASSPRQGLDTEAFF	TGCGCCAGCAGCCCCAGACAGGGGTTAGACACTGAAGCTTTCTTT
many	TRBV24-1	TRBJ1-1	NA	CATSGTGSLNTEAFF	TGTGCCACCAGTGGTACAGGGAGCTTGAACACTGAAGCTTTCTTT
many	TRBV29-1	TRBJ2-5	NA	CSVPGRVRETQYF	TGCAGCGTTCCGGGACGGGTTCGAGAGACCCAGTACTTC
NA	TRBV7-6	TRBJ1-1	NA	CASSSGYGVGGTEAFF	TGTGCTAGCAGCTCAGGGTACGGGGTCGGGGGGACTGAAGCTTTCTTT
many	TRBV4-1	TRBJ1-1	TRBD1	CASSRGTTGKRTEAFF	TGCGCCAGCAGCCGCGGCACGACAGGGAAGAGGACTGAAGCTTTCTTT